This TCR beta chain was identified in a study of blood T cell repertoires in COVID-19. Study information: Material from acute and convalescent COVID-19 was sourced from the United States, Italy and Spain. From T cells, B-cell-depleted T cells, or PBMCs came the material, which was cDNA or gDNA.

Germline V gives CDR1 KGHSH, CDR2 LQKENI. The CDR3 consists of 14 residues. V lost 3 bases to trimming and J lost 7 bases; unmatched junction nucleotides: 8. Per the study methods: Nucleated cell counts were estimated from reference gene primer amplification. Produced via immunoSEQ multiplex PCR; TCRdb's table is partial and in-frame only. The V and J calls and clone size are taken from that table; D and trimming were inferred from the DNA. The table shows 110,000 or so clones, with approximately 87% occurring only once. The specimen sequenced was peripheral blood. The rearrangement links TRBV18 to TRBJ1-1, with 7 bases identical to TRBD1. This clonotype was sampled from a woman aged 45-59 years with acute or convalescent COVID-19. Here the CDR3 DNA reads TGTGCCAGCTCACCCACGACAGGGAAGGATGAAGCTTTCTTT. Amino acids: CASSPTTGKDEAFF.